This TCR beta chain comes out of a study of identical twins' blood T cells. Study overall: Roughly six alpha and about 6 beta libraries together yielded about 52 million reads.

This clonotype has a handful of counts. Antigen: not known. The CDR3 extends over 17 amino acids. The germline V gene encodes CDR1 MGHRA and CDR2 YSYEKL. V was shortened by 4 bases and J by 2 bases, with 19 bases between the two germline ends. Overall study results and limits: V gene usage reportedly matched far better within twin pairs than unrelated donors. Abundant TCRbeta CDR3s overlapped more between twins than with unrelated donors.

TCRdb fed the 5' RACE reads into MiXCR, producing one record per CDR3 protein. Counted here are hundreds of thousands of distinct CDR3 sequences, roughly 28% occurring once; the ten biggest clones make up about 6%. J is TRBJ2-3 and V is TRBV4-1; D may be TRBD2 (6 bases). Sequenced sample: PBMCs. This clonotype was obtained from a woman between 18 and 49 years old in good health. CDR3 amino acids: CASSPPSGRDFTDTQYF. CDR3 bases: TGCGCCAGCAGCCCACCATCGGGGCGGGACTTCACAGATACGCAGTATTTT.